This passage covers 14 T cell receptor beta chains from one sample sequenced in a study of blood T cell repertoires in COVID-19. Sequencing was performed with immunoSEQ multiplex PCR; in TCRdb, only in-frame clones are kept and a portion is missing. Of about 400,000 clones in the sample, roughly 90% were seen once. Sequencing used peripheral blood. These receptors all stem from a man aged 35 to 55 with acute or convalescent COVID-19.

The chain uses TRBV11-2 and TRBJ2-1; unclear D gene. Germline CDR1 reads SGHAT; CDR2 reads FQNNGV. The CDR3 consists of 17 residues. V dropped 6 bases and J dropped 6 bases, with 24 bases sitting between them. CDR3: CASRPIPASKLANEQFF. As DNA, the CDR3 is TGTGCCAGCAGACCCATTCCTGCTAGTAAATTGGCCAATGAGCAGTTCTTC.

This clone was seen just once. This chain joins TRBV4-2 and TRBJ1-1; D not resolved. The CDR3 is made up of 15 amino acids. V shed 4 bases and J shed 5 bases, with 17 bases lying between them. Germline CDR1 and CDR2: LGHNA and YNFKEQ. The CDR3 protein is CASSLDSTSATEAFF. In DNA form, the CDR3 reads TGTGCCAGCAGCCTGGATTCGACTTCGGCGACTGAAGCTTTCTTT.

The V and J genes are TRBV27 and TRBJ2-2, with TRBD2 identical over 13 bases. The length of the CDR3 is 19 residues. V dropped 4 bases and J dropped 6; count of bases not matched to a gene: 14. Germline lookup yields CDR1 MNHEY and CDR2 SMNVEV (reference sequence). In DNA, the CDR3 is TGTGCCAGCAGTTCCCCGGGACTAGCGGGAATTAGAAAGGCCGGGGAGCTGTTTTTT. This gives the protein CASSSPGLAGIRKAGELFF.

The rearrangement uses TRBV25-1 and TRBJ2-7; 7 positions agree with TRBD1. This CDR3 has 13 amino acids. CDR1 and CDR2 (germline): MGHDK, SYGVNS. Trimming cost V 5 bases and J 3 bases; bases outside gene matches: 4. CDR3 loop: CASSNAGGYEQYF. The CDR3 DNA follows: TGTGCCAGCAGTAATGCAGGGGGCTACGAGCAGTACTTC.

The chain links TRBV29-1 to TRBJ1-1, with D perhaps matching TRBD1 (6 bases). Germline values: CDR1 SQVTM, CDR2 ANQGSEA. The germline V and J ends were trimmed by 7 bases and 1 base, with 7 bases remaining between them. CDR3 length equals 11 residues. CDR3 bases: TGCAGCGCGACAGGGAACACTGAAGCTTTCTTT. Amino acids: CSATGNTEAFF.

J is TRBJ2-2 and V is TRBV3-1 (or the pseudogene TRBV3-2), with TRBD2 matching 9 bases. The CDR3 runs 15 residues. Germline trimming cut 3 bases from V and 4 bases from J; bases unmatched to any gene: 3. The germline V gene encodes CDR1 LGHDT and CDR2 YNNKEL (reference sequence). CDR3 loop: CASSHRLAVTGELFF. Written as DNA, the CDR3 is TGTGCCAGCAGCCACCGACTAGCGGTCACCGGGGAGCTGTTTTTT.

The gene calls are TRBV3-1 (or the pseudogene TRBV3-2) and TRBJ2-2; 7 nucleotides agree with TRBD1. The CDR3 consists of 16 residues. V was clipped by 6 bases and J by 0 bases; unmatched bases: 7. The germline V gene encodes CDR1 LGHDT and CDR2 YNNKEL (reference sequence). For the CDR3, the DNA is TGTGCCAGCAGAGGGACAGATTTCGCGAACACCGGGGAGCTGTTTTTT. Residues: CASRGTDFANTGELFF.

This clone has just one count. V gene TRBV27 combines with J gene TRBJ2-3, with D possibly matching TRBD1 (6 bases). Germline-derived CDR1 and CDR2 are MNHEY and SMNVEV (reference sequence). There are 17 residues in the CDR3. The V end lost 6 bases, the J end lost 7 bases, and 26 bases lay between the germline ends. The CDR3 spells CASSPSGMRGFENTQYF. The DNA of the CDR3 is TGTGCCAGCAGCCCATCGGGTATGAGGGGGTTTGAAAATACGCAGTATTTT.

The chain joins TRBV6-2 or TRBV6-3 to TRBJ2-7; D is possibly TRBD2 (6 bases). CDR1 is MNHEY and CDR2 is SVGEGT in the germline V gene. The CDR3 has 15 residues. The V gene lost 5 bases and the J gene lost 1 base, with 15 bases spanning the gap. DNA of the CDR3: TGTGCCAGCAGTAGTCCCGGGACTTTATCCTACGAGCAGTACTTC. Its protein product is CASSSPGTLSYEQYF.

This clone has just a few counts. The chain couples TRBV28 to TRBJ2-1, with TRBD2 matching 11 bases. This CDR3 contains 16 residues. Germline lookup yields CDR1 MDHEN and CDR2 SYDVKM. V lost 1 base and J lost 3; bases outside the gene matches: 2. CDR3 amino acids: CASSLLLAGDYNEQFF. DNA of the CDR3: TGTGCCAGCAGTTTATTACTAGCGGGGGACTACAATGAGCAGTTCTTC. Variable domain in full (rest from reference TRBV28 and TRBJ2-1): DVKVTQSSRYLVKRTGEKVFLECVQDMDHENMFWYRQDPGLGLRLIYFSYDVKMKEKGDIPEGYSVSREKKERFSLILESASTNQTSMYLCASSLLLAGDYNEQFFGPGTRLTVL.

The V call is TRBV10-3, the J call TRBJ2-7; D is perhaps TRBD1 (5 bases). The germline V and J ends were trimmed by 2 bases and 4 bases, with 15 bases remaining between them. Germline V gene sequence: CDR1 ENHRY, CDR2 SYGVKD. The CDR3 loop spans 15 amino acids. CDR3 loop: CAISEEVTARYEQYF. The CDR3 DNA follows: TGTGCCATCAGTGAGGAGGTGACAGCCCGATACGAGCAGTACTTC.

The chain carries TRBV27 and TRBJ2-5; 9 bases are shared with TRBD1. Germline V gene data show CDR1 as MNHEY and CDR2 as SMNVEV (reference sequence). CDR3 length: 15 amino acids. Trimming removed 2 bases from V and 4 bases from J; junction bases left unmatched: 5. CDR3 in amino acids: CASSLGTGRGETQYF. As DNA, the CDR3 is TGTGCCAGCAGTTTAGGGACAGGGCGGGGAGAGACCCAGTACTTC.

The chain links TRBV11-1 to TRBJ2-1; 7 nucleotides agree with TRBD2. The length of the CDR3 is 16 residues. V shed 3 bases, J shed 0 bases, and the junction held 5 bases outside the gene matches. The germline V gene encodes CDR1 SGHAT and CDR2 FQDESV (reference sequence). The CDR3 sequence is CASSLGGGVSYNEQFF. CDR3 sequence (DNA): TGTGCCAGCAGCTTGGGGGGAGGGGTCTCCTACAATGAGCAGTTCTTC.

The V gene is TRBV4-1, the J gene TRBJ1-2; 12 bases align to TRBD1. V was pared by 0 bases and J by 8 bases, with 10 bases of the junction left unmatched. Germline V gene sequence: CDR1 MGHRA, CDR2 YSYEKL. The CDR3 loop spans 17 amino acids. DNA for the CDR3: TGCGCCAGCAGCCAAGATGGGTCGGGACAGGGGGCTATGGGCTACACCTTC. Encoded protein: CASSQDGSGQGAMGYTF.